Below, 27 T cell receptor beta chains from the same sample are listed, as sequenced in a study of shared T cell receptors in the human thymus. The table came from immunoSEQ multiplex PCR; TCRdb's copy has only in-frame clones and leaves some out. The top ten hold around 0.0099% of the sample, which has 650,000 to 950,000 clones, 70% to 90% seen once. The sample also formed part of further work on human thymus T cells.

Sequenced: thymocytes. These receptors all stem from a girl under three years old with a congenital heart defect.

The count of this clone is one. This chain uses TRBV10-1 with TRBJ1-6; D is possibly TRBD1 (5 bases). The CDR3 covers 14 residues. V lost 3 bases, J lost 14 bases, and 17 bases lay in between. Germline CDR1 and CDR2: WNHNN and SYGVQD (reference sequence). CDR3 DNA: TGCGCCAGCAGTGATCAAGGGGCTCTCAAGGCCCTCCACTTT. This encodes CASSDQGALKALHF.

This chain links TRBV10-2 with TRBJ1-1; possible D gene TRBD1, 6 bases. CDR1 is WSHSY and CDR2 is SAAADI in the germline V gene. This CDR3 is 14 amino acids long. V dropped 3 bases and J dropped 3 bases, with 11 bases sitting between them. CDR3 in amino acids: CASSEQGGYTEAFF. CDR3 DNA sequence: TGCGCCAGCAGTGAACAGGGAGGGTACACTGAAGCTTTCTTT.

V is TRBV5-1 and J is TRBJ1-1, with a tentative D call TRBD1 (5 bases). Germline-derived CDR1 and CDR2 are SGHRS and YFSETQ. V lost 4 bases, J lost 2 bases, and 18 bases lay in between. CDR3 size: 16 residues. CDR3 sequence: CASSPSFGGLNTEAFF. In nucleotides, the CDR3 is TGCGCCAGCAGCCCATCTTTTGGGGGACTAAACACTGAAGCTTTCTTT.

In its sample, this clone was seen once. V and J are TRBV10-3 and TRBJ2-2; TRBD1 matches at 7 bases. The CDR3 runs 15 residues. The junction had 11 bases not matched to a gene; V was cut back by 8 bases and J by 5 bases. Germline-derived CDR1 and CDR2 are ENHRY and SYGVKD. The CDR3 spells CAIPTYPGQTGELFF. CDR3 bases: TGTGCCATCCCGACATATCCGGGACAGACCGGGGAGCTGTTTTTT.

V and J are TRBV2 and TRBJ1-3; 8 bases fit TRBD1. The CDR3 spans 18 residues. CDR1 is SNHLY and CDR2 is FYNNEI in the germline V gene. J gave up 0 bases and V 10 bases, and 17 bases lay outside the gene matches. The CDR3 DNA reads as TGTGCCACCAAACCAGGACAGGGAAAAGGGTACTCTGGAAACACCATATATTTT. This translates into CATKPGQGKGYSGNTIYF.

The V gene is TRBV27, the J gene TRBJ2-2; tentatively, D is TRBD1 (5 bases). Looked up from germline, CDR1 is MNHEY and CDR2 is SMNVEV (reference sequence). This CDR3 contains 13 residues. V shed 10 bases and J shed 4 bases, with 13 bases lying between them. This chain's CDR3 is CAIPDRVTGELFF. The CDR3 nucleotides read TGTGCCATTCCAGACAGAGTCACCGGGGAGCTGTTTTTT.

The chain is built from TRBV6-1 and TRBJ2-1, with D possibly being TRBD1 (6 bases). Germline values: CDR1 MNHNS, CDR2 SASEGT. The CDR3 spans 14 residues. V was shortened by 7 bases and J by 7 bases, with 17 bases between the two germline ends. This CDR3 is CASTDQGNKNEQFF. In DNA, the CDR3 is TGTGCCAGCACCGATCAGGGGAATAAGAATGAGCAGTTCTTC.

The chain is built from TRBV7-2 and TRBJ1-5, with 10 nucleotides matching TRBD1. Germline trimming cut 5 bases from V and 8 bases from J; bases unmatched to any gene: 18. The germline V gene has CDR1 SGHTA and CDR2 FQGNSA. The CDR3 runs 18 residues. DNA of the CDR3: TGTGCCAGCAGCCCGGGGCCCCGACAGGGGGCCCTCTCCAAGCCCCAGCATTTT. The encoded protein is CASSPGPRQGALSKPQHF.

The rearrangement links TRBV11-2 to TRBJ1-2; D might be TRBD1 (5 bases). Germline-derived CDR1 and CDR2 are SGHAT and FQNNGV. This CDR3 has 13 residues. V dropped 4 bases and J dropped 14 bases, with 20 bases sitting between them. The CDR3 here is CASSYHYDQGATF. The CDR3 DNA sequence: TGTGCCAGCAGCTATCATTACGATCAGGGTGCAACCTTC.

The chain recombines TRBV9 with TRBJ2-3, with D possibly matching TRBD1 (6 bases). Germline CDR1 reads SGDLS; CDR2 reads YYNGEE. Trimming cost V 0 bases and J 1 base, with 12 bases left between them. The CDR3 has 16 amino acids. For the CDR3, the DNA is TGTGCCAGCAGCGTAGACAGGGTAAGGCGCACAGATACGCAGTATTTT. Residues: CASSVDRVRRTDTQYF.

The CDR3 is CAWSVGGQVFNSPLHF. The CDR3 DNA sequence: TGTGCCTGGAGTGTAGGTGGACAGGTCTTTAATTCACCCCTCCACTTT. The chain couples TRBV30 to TRBJ1-6; 7 bases match TRBD1. This CDR3 has 16 residues. Germline CDR1 and CDR2: GTSNPN and SVGIG (reference sequence). The trim removed 0 bases at V and 6 bases at J, leaving 8 bases unmatched.

The V call is TRBV27, the J call TRBJ1-5; D is unclear. CDR3 size: 14 residues. The V and J ends lost 6 bases and 4 bases respectively, with 13 bases between them. From germline, CDR1 is MNHEY and CDR2 SMNVEV (reference sequence). As DNA, the CDR3 is TGTGCCAGCAGCCAAAGACACGTAAATCAGCCCCAGCATTTT. It specifies CASSQRHVNQPQHF.

The chain combines TRBV12-5 with TRBJ1-6; 8 bases map to TRBD1. The CDR3 is 14 residues long. CDR1 is LGHNT and CDR2 is FRNRAP in the germline V gene. With V trimmed by 4 bases and J by 7 bases, 3 bases remained unmatched. In nucleotides, the CDR3 is TGTGCTAGTGGTTGGGGACAGGCAAATTCACCCCTCCACTTT. It codes for CASGWGQANSPLHF.

This chain uses TRBV27 with TRBJ2-7; 8 nucleotides agree with TRBD2. The CDR3 loop spans 15 amino acids. V was clipped by 6 bases and J by 1 base; unmatched bases: 8. The V gene's germline CDR1 is MNHEY and CDR2 SMNVEV (reference sequence). CDR3 residues: CASSPAGGASYEQYF. The CDR3 DNA reads TGTGCCAGCAGCCCCGCGGGGGGAGCGTCCTACGAGCAGTACTTC.

The chain has TRBV27 and TRBJ2-5; 7 bases fit TRBD1. The CDR3 totals 18 residues. CDR1 and CDR2 (germline): MNHEY, SMNVEV (reference sequence). V gave up 4 bases and J gave up 5 bases; unmatched junction bases: 19. The CDR3 DNA reads TGTGCCAGCAGTTCGAACCCCTCCCGACAGGGATGTGTTGAGACCCAGTACTTC. Translating it yields CASSSNPSRQGCVETQYF.

This chain joins TRBV21-1 and TRBJ1-5; TRBD1, the table's D call, lacks a check against the DNA. TRBV21-1 is a pseudogene segment. This CDR3 region has 11 residues. CDR3 DNA sequence: TGTGCCAGCAGCATGGCTCAGCCCCAGCATTTT. Protein product: CASSMAQPQHF.

The rearrangement uses TRBV27 and TRBJ2-3, with 9 bases aligning to TRBD1. Germline V gene lookup returns CDR1 MNHEY and CDR2 SMNVEV (reference sequence). The CDR3 covers 19 residues. V was pared by 0 bases and J by 8 bases, with 18 bases of the junction left unmatched. The DNA for the CDR3 is TGTGCCAGCAGTTTATCGAAACTAGGGGGGCTCGACAGGGGGGCTACGCAGTATTTT. Its protein is CASSLSKLGGLDRGATQYF.

The chain recombines TRBV7-2 with TRBJ2-5, with 7 bases aligning to TRBD2. There are 17 residues in the CDR3. V lost 6 bases, J lost 1 base, and 14 bases stayed unmatched. Germline CDR1 is SGHTA and CDR2 is FQGNSA. CDR3 region: CASSGICRTSRQETQYF. CDR3 nucleotide sequence: TGTGCCAGCAGTGGGATTTGTCGGACTAGTCGCCAAGAGACCCAGTACTTC.

This rearrangement joins TRBV5-5 to TRBJ2-7; D possibly corresponds to TRBD1 (5 bases). Trimming removed 4 bases from V and 0 bases from J, with 8 bases in between. In germline, CDR1 is SGHKS, CDR2 YYEKEE (reference sequence). The CDR3 has 13 residues. CDR3 sequence: CASSTDNSYEQYF. The CDR3, as DNA: TGTGCCAGCAGCACGGACAACTCCTACGAGCAGTACTTC.

The chain combines TRBV27 with TRBJ2-7, with 8 bases matching TRBD1. J was trimmed by 5 bases and V by 7 bases; bases with no gene match: 7. The CDR3 is 13 amino acids. Per germline, CDR1 MNHEY and CDR2 SMNVEV (reference sequence). CDR3 bases: TGTGCCAGCAAGACAGGGGCGAGGGACGAGCAGTACTTC. Protein: CASKTGARDEQYF.

J is TRBJ2-2 and V is TRBV29-1; TRBD2 matches at 7 bases. The germline V gene encodes CDR1 SQVTM and CDR2 ANQGSEA. The ends lost 6 bases at V and 8 bases at J; junction bases unmatched: 18. The length of the CDR3 is 16 residues. The CDR3 spells CSVAGGLGYQGGELFF. The DNA for the CDR3 is TGCAGCGTCGCCGGGGGGTTGGGGTACCAAGGGGGGGAGCTGTTTTTT.

Concerning this clone itself: The junction differs from germline at one of its ends, possibly a read error. In DNA form, the CDR3 reads TGTGCCAGCAGCTTGATGGAGAGACGGGGAAACCTTCAGTACTTC. It encodes CASSLMERRGNLQYF. This sequence joins TRBV5-6 and TRBJ2-4; D might be TRBD2 (5 bases). The CDR3 runs 15 residues. Germline lookup yields CDR1 SGHDT and CDR2 YYEEEE.

This clone was seen only once. The chain employs TRBV12-5 and TRBJ1-1, with D perhaps TRBD1 (6 bases). V was trimmed by 7 bases and J by 3 bases, leaving 12 bases between them. The germline V gene encodes CDR1 LGHNT and CDR2 FRNRAP. The length of the CDR3 is 13 residues. CDR3 bases: TGTGCTAGTGTTCAGGACAGCGACACTGAAGCTTTCTTT. Protein sequence: CASVQDSDTEAFF.

There are a few counts of this clone. The CDR3: CATSRVTGWNTEAFF. The CDR3 nucleotides read TGTGCCACCAGCAGAGTAACGGGGTGGAACACTGAAGCTTTCTTT. This chain links TRBV15 with TRBJ1-1; D remains unclear. The CDR3 covers 15 residues. Trimming left V 1 base short and J 1 base short, with 10 bases between. Germline V gives CDR1 LNHNV, CDR2 YYDKDF (reference sequence).

The gene calls are TRBV5-6 and TRBJ2-7; weak D call: TRBD2 (5 bases). V lost 4 bases, J lost 6 bases, and 29 bases lay in between. This CDR3 spans 18 amino acids. Germline loops: CDR1 SGHDT, CDR2 YYEEEE. The CDR3, as DNA: TGTGCCAGCAGCCATCGGGTTTTCGGTGGGCCCCGTGGACTCGAGCAGTACTTC. Translating it yields CASSHRVFGGPRGLEQYF.

This chain links TRBV15 with TRBJ1-2; D is uncertain. This CDR3 spans 11 amino acids. Trimming left V 11 bases short and J 6 bases short, with 13 bases between. CDR1 and CDR2 (germline): LNHNV, YYDKDF (reference sequence). The CDR3 sequence: CAPAEGNGYTF. CDR3 in DNA: TGTGCCCCTGCGGAGGGCAATGGCTACACCTTC.

This clone was counted only a few times. The chain uses TRBV14 and TRBJ1-4, with D possibly TRBD1 on 5 matching bases. The CDR3 runs to 14 residues. Trimming took 6 bases from V and 7 from J, leaving 15 bases between them. Germline assignment: CDR1 SGHDN and CDR2 FVKESK. The CDR3, as DNA: TGTGCCAGCAGGGGGGGAGGCCCTGGTGAAAAACTGTTTTTT. This sequence encodes CASRGGGPGEKLFF.